The 7 T cell receptor beta chains below all came from one sample that was sequenced in a study of T cell changes during pregnancy in multiple sclerosis. Profiling relied on immunoSEQ multiplex PCR, and the TCRdb table lists in-frame clones only, not all of them. This table has approximately 110,000 clones, roughly nine tenths appearing once. This specimen consisted of peripheral blood, obtained after pregnancy. The receptors derive from a female donor with multiple sclerosis, enrolled in a pregnancy study.

This clone was picked up one time. V is TRBV30 and J is TRBJ2-7, with 7 bases fitting TRBD1. The germline CDR1 and CDR2 sequences are GTSNPN and SVGIG (reference sequence). The CDR3 is 14 residues long. V lost 4 bases to trimming and J lost 4 bases; unmatched junction nucleotides: 10. CDR3 sequence reads: CAWMGPGQQYEQYF. In nucleotides, the CDR3 is TGTGCCTGGATGGGACCGGGACAGCAGTACGAGCAGTACTTC.

The chain's CDR3 is CASSSGSSGNTIYF. The DNA of the CDR3 is TGTGCCAGCTCTTCCGGGAGCTCTGGAAACACCATATATTTT. The V gene is TRBV6-1, the J gene TRBJ1-3; D unresolved. The V gene lost 8 bases and the J gene lost 0 bases, with 11 bases spanning the gap. This CDR3 comprises 14 residues. Germline V gives CDR1 MNHNS, CDR2 SASEGT.

This chain uses TRBV7-3 with TRBJ1-2, with 7 positions matching TRBD1. Germline-derived CDR1 and CDR2 are SGHTA and FQGTGA. V was pared by 3 bases and J by 8 bases, with 6 bases of the junction left unmatched. The CDR3 extends over 13 amino acids. The CDR3 sequence is CASSFRGKLGYTF. The CDR3 DNA is TGTGCCAGCAGCTTCAGGGGGAAACTGGGCTACACCTTC. Using reference TRBV7-3 and TRBJ1-2 for the parts outside the CDR3, the full variable domain is GAGVSQTPSNKVTEKGKYVELRCDPISGHTALYWYRQSLGQGPEFLIYFQGTGAADDSGLPNDRFFAVRPEGSVSTLKIQRTERGDSAVYLCASSFRGKLGYTFGSGTRLTVV.

CDR3 DNA: TGCGCCAGCAGCCAACCCCATTTCGACAGGAAACACTATGGCTACACCTTC. It codes for CASSQPHFDRKHYGYTF. V and J are TRBV4-1 and TRBJ1-2, with D possibly TRBD1 on 6 matching bases. Germline values: CDR1 MGHRA, CDR2 YSYEKL. Trimming left V 2 bases short and J 3 bases short, with 19 bases between. CDR3 length: 17 residues.

The gene calls are TRBV29-1 and TRBJ1-2; 8 bases are shared with TRBD1. J was trimmed by 4 bases and V by 4 bases; bases with no gene match: 5. CDR1 and CDR2 (germline): SQVTM, ANQGSEA. The CDR3 covers 13 residues. CDR3 nucleotide sequence: TGCAGCGTTGGGACAGGGAGCTTCTATGGCTACACCTTC. This gives the protein CSVGTGSFYGYTF.

This clone was seen a few times. The V gene is TRBV9, the J gene TRBJ1-2, with 8 nucleotides matching TRBD1. This CDR3 is 12 amino acids long. Germline CDR1 is SGDLS and CDR2 is YYNGEE. V lost 0 bases, J lost 8 bases, and 0 bases stayed unmatched. The CDR3 loop is CASSVAGGGYTF. CDR3 nucleotide sequence: TGTGCCAGCAGCGTAGCAGGGGGCGGCTACACCTTC.

The chain uses TRBV5-4 and TRBJ1-5; possible D gene TRBD1, 5 bases. Germline CDR1 reads SGHNT; CDR2 reads YYREEE (reference sequence). Trimming left V 4 bases short and J 6 bases short, with 14 bases between. The CDR3 runs 14 residues. This CDR3 is CASSLGGEGQPQHF. In DNA form, the CDR3 reads TGTGCCAGCAGCCTGGGGGGGGAAGGTCAGCCCCAGCATTTT.